This T cell receptor beta chain was captured by sequencing in a study of OX40 agonist ivuxolimab in advanced cancers. In the study overall: A history of anti-PD-1, anti-PD-L1 or anti-CTLA-4 therapy was acceptable, and 40% had some.

Overall study findings and caveats: In CD8+ T cells, expanded clones were on average more numerous than in CD4+. Clonal expansion was among the lowest in partial responders at 0.1-3.0 mg/kg, especially CD8+. Dosing at 0.1 to 3.0 mg/kg was accompanied by clonal expansion of CD4+ and CD8+ blood T cells by week 6.

About this clone itself: Its antigen is as yet unknown.

Some clones are missing from TCRdb's copy, which holds only in-frame ones; the method was immunoSEQ multiplex PCR. The repertoire holds around 67,000 clones, with roughly 80% as singletons. Germline CDR1 is SNHLY and CDR2 is FYNNEI. The CDR3 runs to 12 residues. Trimming took off 6 bases at V and 5 bases at J, with 10 bases between the two ends. The source material was CD4+ or CD8+ T cells sorted from blood, sampled in a trial of the OX40 agonist ivuxolimab. This sequence joins TRBV2 and TRBJ1-1; a possible D gene is TRBD1 (6 bases). The receptor comes from an adult with an advanced solid tumor such as melanoma, head and neck, liver or kidney cancer. The CDR3 coding sequence is TGTGCCAGCAGAACAGGGTTGACTGAAGCTTTCTTT. This gives the protein CASRTGLTEAFF.